The T cell receptor (beta chain) under discussion was sequenced for a study of cytomegalovirus exposure and HLA in healthy donors. This clone was seen once. Other DNA sequences in the sample encode the same CDR3. V was pared by 6 bases and J by 1 base, with 2 bases of the junction left unmatched. CDR3 length: 13 residues. Germline values: CDR1 SGHRS, CDR2 YFSETQ. PCR involved 60 Vbeta and 13 Jbeta primers. Repertoires were generated with immunoSEQ multiplex PCR, while TCRdb's copy carries only in-frame clones and drops some. The sample includes around 61,000 clones, roughly 80% of them seen just once. This clonotype was obtained from a man between 35 and 55 years old in good health and CMV-seronegative. The chain has TRBV5-1 and TRBJ2-3; 7 bases are a match to TRBD1. Sequenced input: PBMCs. The CDR3 spells CASTTGGTDTQYF. CDR3 nucleotide sequence: TGCGCCAGCACCACAGGGGGCACAGATACGCAGTATTTT.